This entry describes one T cell receptor (beta chain). The protocol was immunoSEQ multiplex PCR, while the TCRdb copy is restricted to in-frame clones and leaves out a portion. The sample has roughly 1 million clones; about 76% are singletons. The sample belongs to a study of shared clonotypes between healthy human individuals. The CDR3 totals 17 residues. The V gene lost 6 bases and the J gene lost 5 bases, with 20 bases spanning the gap. From germline, CDR1 is MNHEY and CDR2 SMNVEV (reference sequence). The receptor comes from a man younger than 30 in good health. The sequencing sample was made of memory CD4+ T cells sorted from blood. Subset denoted: CD45RA-negative fraction. The rearrangement joins TRBV27 to TRBJ1-6; the D gene is possibly TRBD1 (5 bases). CDR3 coding DNA: TGTGCCAGCAGCGGAACCTTTGGGACGGTCAATAATTCACCCCTCCACTTT. Translating gives CASSGTFGTVNNSPLHF.